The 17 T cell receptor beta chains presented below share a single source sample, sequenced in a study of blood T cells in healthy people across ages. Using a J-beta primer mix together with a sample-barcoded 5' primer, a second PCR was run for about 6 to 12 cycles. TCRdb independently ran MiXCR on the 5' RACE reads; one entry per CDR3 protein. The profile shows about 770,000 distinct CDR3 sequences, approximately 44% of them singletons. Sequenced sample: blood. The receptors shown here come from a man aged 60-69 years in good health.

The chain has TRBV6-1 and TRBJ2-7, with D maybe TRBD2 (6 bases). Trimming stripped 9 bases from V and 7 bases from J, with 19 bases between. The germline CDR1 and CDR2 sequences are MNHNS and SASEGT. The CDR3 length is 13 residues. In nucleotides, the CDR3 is TGTGCCAGTGCCGGGACTCTCGTTTTTGAGCAGTACTTC. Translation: CASAGTLVFEQYF.

The CDR3 nucleotides are TGTGCCAGCAGCCTTACTAGCGGGGGGGTGCATGAGCAGTTCTTC. This translates into CASSLTSGGVHEQFF. The rearrangement uses TRBV14 and TRBJ2-1; 13 positions match TRBD2. V was clipped by 4 bases and J by 8 bases; unmatched bases: 5. The CDR3 has 15 amino acids. The germline gives CDR1 SGHDN, CDR2 FVKESK.

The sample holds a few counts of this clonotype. Here the CDR3 DNA reads TGCAGTGCCAGGGAAGGTGCAGGGGGATACGAGCAGTACTTC. Amino acid sequence: CSAREGAGGYEQYF. The J gene is TRBJ2-7, the V gene TRBV20-1, with TRBD1 matching over 7 bases. The CDR3 has 14 residues. Germline lookup yields CDR1 DFQATT and CDR2 SNEGSKA (reference sequence). J lost 4 bases, V lost 6 bases, and 12 bases had no gene match.

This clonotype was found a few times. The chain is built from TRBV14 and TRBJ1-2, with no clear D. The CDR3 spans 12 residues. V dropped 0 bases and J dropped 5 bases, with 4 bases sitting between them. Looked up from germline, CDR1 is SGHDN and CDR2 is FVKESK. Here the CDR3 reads CASSQDTYGYTF. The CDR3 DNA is TGTGCCAGCAGCCAAGATACGTATGGCTACACCTTC.

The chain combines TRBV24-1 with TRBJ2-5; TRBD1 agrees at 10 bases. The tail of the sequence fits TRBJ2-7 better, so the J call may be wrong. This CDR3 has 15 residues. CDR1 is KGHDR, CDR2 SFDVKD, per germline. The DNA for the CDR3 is TGTGCCACCAGTGATTCTGGACAGGGGGGGTACGAGCAGTACTTC. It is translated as CATSDSGQGGYEQYF.

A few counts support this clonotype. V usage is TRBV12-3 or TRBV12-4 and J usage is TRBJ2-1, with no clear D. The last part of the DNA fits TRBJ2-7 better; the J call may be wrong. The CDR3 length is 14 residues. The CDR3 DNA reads TGTGCCAGCAGTTTAGGCCTCGGAAACAATGAGCAGTACTTC. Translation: CASSLGLGNNEQYF.

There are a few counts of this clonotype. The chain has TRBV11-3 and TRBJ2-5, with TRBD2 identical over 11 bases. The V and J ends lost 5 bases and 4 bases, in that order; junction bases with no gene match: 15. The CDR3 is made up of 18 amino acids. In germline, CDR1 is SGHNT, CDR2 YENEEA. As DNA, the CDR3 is TGTGCCAGCAGCCGGGGGGAACTAGCGGGGGCCGGGGGAGAGACCCAGTACTTC. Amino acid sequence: CASSRGELAGAGGETQYF.

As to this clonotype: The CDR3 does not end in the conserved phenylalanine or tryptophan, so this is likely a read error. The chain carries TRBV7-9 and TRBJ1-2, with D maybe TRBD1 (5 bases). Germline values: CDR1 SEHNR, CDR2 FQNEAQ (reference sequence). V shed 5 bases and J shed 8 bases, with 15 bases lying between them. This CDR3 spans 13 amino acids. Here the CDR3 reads CASSNNAGDGYTL. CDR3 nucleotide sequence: TGTGCCAGCAGCAATAATGCCGGGGACGGCTACACCCTC.

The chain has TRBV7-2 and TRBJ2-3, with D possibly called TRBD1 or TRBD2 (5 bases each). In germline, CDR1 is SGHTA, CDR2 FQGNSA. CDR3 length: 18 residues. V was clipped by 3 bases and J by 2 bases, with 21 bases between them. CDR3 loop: CASSFGALGEPHTDTQYF. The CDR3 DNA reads TGTGCCAGCAGCTTCGGGGCCTTGGGGGAACCCCACACAGATACGCAGTATTTT. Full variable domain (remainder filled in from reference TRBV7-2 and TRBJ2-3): GAGVSQSPSNKVTEKGKDVELRCDPISGHTALYWYRQSLGQGLEFLIYFQGNSAPDKSGLPSDRFSAERTGGSVSTLTIQRTQQEDSAVYLCASSFGALGEPHTDTQYFGPGTRLTVL.

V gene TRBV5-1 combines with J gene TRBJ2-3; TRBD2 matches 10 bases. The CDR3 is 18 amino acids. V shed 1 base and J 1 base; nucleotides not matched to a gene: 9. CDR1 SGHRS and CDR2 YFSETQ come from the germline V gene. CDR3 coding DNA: TGCGCCAGCAGCTTGCTGCTAAGCGGGGGGGCCGGCACAGATACGCAGTATTTT. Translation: CASSLLLSGGAGTDTQYF. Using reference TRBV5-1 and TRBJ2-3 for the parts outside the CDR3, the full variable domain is KAGVTQTPRYLIKTRGQQVTLSCSPISGHRSVSWYQQTPGQGLQFLFEYFSETQRNKGNFPGRFSGRQFSNSRSEMNVSTLELGDSALYLCASSLLLSGGAGTDTQYFGPGTRLTVL.

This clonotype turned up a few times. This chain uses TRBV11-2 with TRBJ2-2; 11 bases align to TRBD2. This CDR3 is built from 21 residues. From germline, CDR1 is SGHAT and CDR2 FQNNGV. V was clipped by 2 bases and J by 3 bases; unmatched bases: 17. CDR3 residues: CASSLRPLLAGATVYTGELFF. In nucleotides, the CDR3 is TGTGCCAGCAGCTTAAGGCCCCTACTAGCGGGGGCTACGGTGTACACCGGGGAGCTGTTTTTT.

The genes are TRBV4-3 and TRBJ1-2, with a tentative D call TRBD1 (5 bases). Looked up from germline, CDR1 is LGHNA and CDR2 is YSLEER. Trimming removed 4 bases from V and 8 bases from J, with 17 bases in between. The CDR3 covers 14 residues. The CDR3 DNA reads TGCGCCAGCAGCCCTGGGACCTGGGATAGGGGCTACACCTTC. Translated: CASSPGTWDRGYTF.

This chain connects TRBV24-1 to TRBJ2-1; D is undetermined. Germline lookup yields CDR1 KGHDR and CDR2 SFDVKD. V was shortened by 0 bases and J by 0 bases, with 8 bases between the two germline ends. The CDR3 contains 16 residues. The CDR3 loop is CATSDLRASSYNEQFF. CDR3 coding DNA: TGTGCCACCAGTGATTTGCGGGCGAGCTCCTACAATGAGCAGTTCTTC.

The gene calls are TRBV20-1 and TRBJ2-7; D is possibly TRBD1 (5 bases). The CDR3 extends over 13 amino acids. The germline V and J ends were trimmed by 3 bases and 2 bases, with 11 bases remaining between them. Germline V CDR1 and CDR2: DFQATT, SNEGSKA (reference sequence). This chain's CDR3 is CSASNRQTYEQYF. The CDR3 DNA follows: TGCAGTGCTAGCAACAGGCAAACCTACGAGCAGTACTTC.

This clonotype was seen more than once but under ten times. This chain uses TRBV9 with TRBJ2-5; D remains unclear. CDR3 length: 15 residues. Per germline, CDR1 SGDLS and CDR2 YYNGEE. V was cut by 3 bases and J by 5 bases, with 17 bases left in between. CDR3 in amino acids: CASSGAPTGRETQYF. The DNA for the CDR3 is TGTGCCAGCAGCGGCGCCCCTACGGGTCGTGAGACCCAGTACTTC.

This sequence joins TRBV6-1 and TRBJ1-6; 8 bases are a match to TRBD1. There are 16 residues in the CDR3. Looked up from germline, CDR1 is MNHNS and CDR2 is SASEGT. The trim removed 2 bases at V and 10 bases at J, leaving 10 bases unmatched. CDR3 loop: CASSESNRGGRSPLHF. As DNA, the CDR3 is TGTGCCAGCAGTGAATCCAACAGGGGGGGCCGCTCACCCCTCCACTTT.

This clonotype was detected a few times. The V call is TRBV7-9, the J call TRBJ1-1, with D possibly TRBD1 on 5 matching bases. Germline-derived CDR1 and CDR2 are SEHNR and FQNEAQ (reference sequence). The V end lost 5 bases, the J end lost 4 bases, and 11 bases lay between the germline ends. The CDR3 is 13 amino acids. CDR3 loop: CASSPGHSTEAFF. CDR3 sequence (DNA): TGTGCCAGCAGCCCGGGGCATTCCACTGAAGCTTTCTTT.